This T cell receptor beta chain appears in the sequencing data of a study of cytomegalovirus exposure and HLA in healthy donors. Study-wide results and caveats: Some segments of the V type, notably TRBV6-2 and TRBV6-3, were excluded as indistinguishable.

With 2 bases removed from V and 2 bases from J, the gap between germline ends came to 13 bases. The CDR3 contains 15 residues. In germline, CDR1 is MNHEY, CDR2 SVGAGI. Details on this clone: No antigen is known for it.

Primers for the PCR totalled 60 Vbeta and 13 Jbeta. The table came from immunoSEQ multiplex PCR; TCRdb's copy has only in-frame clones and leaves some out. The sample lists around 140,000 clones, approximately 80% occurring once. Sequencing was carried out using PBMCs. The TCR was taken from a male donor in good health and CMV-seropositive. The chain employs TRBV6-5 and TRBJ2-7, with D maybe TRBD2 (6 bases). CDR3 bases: TGTGCCAGCAGTTACCAAGGCGGGGCGCCCTACGAGCAGTACTTC. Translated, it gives CASSYQGGAPYEQYF.